The entry below describes one T cell receptor (beta chain). What it binds is unknown. This sample is drawn from a study of T cells in Graves' hyperthyroidism and ophthalmopathy. RNA transcripts gave rise to amplified TCR beta CDR3 regions. The TCR CDR3 was amplified in a first-round RT-PCR using the HTBI primer set. TCRdb recomputed calls from the multiplex PCR reads with MiXCR, one row per CDR3 protein. The data show around 300,000 distinct CDR3 sequences, 10% to 15% seen once. V lost 6 bases to trimming and J lost 4 bases; unmatched junction nucleotides: 3. CDR3 length: 13 amino acids. Germline V lookup: CDR1 DFQATT, CDR2 SNEGSKA (reference sequence). Findings and caveats of the study: Blood also contained most expanded thyroid clonotypes above 0.001.

These patients, aged 18 to 65, had recently diagnosed hyperthyroidism lasting under 2 months. Thyroid ultrasound and orbital computed tomography, with clinical symptoms and serum thyroxine and TRAb, informed diagnoses. The PBMCs were sourced from fresh peripheral blood (approximately 10 ml). The source of this sequence is a young woman with Graves' hyperthyroidism that later progressed to Graves' ophthalmopathy. Sequenced sample: blood. This chain joins TRBV20-1 and TRBJ2-3; 11 nucleotides match TRBD2. DNA of the CDR3: TGCAGTGCCCTAGCGGGGGGCCCAGATACGCAGTATTTT. Protein sequence: CSALAGGPDTQYF.